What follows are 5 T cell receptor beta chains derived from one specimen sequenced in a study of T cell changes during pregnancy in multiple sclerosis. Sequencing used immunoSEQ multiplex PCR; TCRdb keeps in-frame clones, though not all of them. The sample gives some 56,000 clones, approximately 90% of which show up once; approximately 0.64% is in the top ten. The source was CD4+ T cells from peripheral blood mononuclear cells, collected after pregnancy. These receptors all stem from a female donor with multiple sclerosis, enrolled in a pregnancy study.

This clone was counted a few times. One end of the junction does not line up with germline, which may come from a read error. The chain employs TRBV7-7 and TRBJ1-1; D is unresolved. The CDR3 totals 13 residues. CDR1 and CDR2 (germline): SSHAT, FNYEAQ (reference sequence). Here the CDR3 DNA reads TGTGCTAGCAGCTTTAAGCTGGACACTGAAGCTTTCTTT. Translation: CASSFKLDTEAFF.

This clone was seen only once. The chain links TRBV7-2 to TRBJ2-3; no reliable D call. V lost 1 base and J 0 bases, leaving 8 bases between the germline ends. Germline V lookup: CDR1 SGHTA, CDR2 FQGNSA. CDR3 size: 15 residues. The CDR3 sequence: CASSLERQSTDTQYF. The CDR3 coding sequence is TGTGCCAGCAGCTTAGAACGTCAGAGCACAGATACGCAGTATTTT.

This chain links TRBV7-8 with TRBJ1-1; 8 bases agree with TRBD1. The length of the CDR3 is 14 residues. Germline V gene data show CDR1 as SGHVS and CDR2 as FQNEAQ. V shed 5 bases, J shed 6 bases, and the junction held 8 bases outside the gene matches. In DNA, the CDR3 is TGTGCCAGCAGCCGCCGTACAGGGGGGCCTGAAGCTTTCTTT. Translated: CASSRRTGGPEAFF.

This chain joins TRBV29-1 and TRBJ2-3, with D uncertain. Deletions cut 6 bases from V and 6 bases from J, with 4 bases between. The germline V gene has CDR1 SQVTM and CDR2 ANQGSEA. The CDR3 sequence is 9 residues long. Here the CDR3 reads CSVEDTQYF. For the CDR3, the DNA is TGCAGCGTGGAGGATACGCAGTATTTT.

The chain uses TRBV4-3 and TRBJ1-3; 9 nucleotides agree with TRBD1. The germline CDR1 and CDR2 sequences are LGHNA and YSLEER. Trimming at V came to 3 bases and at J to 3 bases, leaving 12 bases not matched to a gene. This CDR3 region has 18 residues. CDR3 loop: CASSQLPRDRVFGNTIYF. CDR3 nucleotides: TGCGCCAGCAGCCAGCTACCCCGGGACAGGGTTTTTGGAAACACCATATATTTT.